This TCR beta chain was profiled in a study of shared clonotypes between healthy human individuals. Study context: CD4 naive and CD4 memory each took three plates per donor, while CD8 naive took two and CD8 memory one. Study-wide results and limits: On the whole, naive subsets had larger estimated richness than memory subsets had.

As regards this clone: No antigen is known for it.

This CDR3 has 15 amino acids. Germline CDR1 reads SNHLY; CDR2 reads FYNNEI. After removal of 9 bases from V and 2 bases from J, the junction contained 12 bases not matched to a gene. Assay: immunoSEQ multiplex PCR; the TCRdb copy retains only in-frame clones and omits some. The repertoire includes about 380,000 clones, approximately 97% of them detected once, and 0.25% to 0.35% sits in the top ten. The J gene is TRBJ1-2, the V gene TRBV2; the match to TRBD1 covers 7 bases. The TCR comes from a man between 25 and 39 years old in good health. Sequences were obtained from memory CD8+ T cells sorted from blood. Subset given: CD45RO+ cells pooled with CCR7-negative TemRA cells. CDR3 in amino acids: CASWETQGPNYGYTF. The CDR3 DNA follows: TGTGCCAGTTGGGAGACACAGGGGCCAAACTATGGCTACACCTTC.